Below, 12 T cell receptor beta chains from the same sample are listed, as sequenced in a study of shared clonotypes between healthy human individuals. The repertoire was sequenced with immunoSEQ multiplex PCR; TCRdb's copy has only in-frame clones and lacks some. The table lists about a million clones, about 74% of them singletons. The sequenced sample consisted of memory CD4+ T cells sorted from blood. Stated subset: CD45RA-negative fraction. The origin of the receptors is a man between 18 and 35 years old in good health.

The CDR3 DNA reads as TGTGCCTGGAGGAAGGGGGAGGGCTACACCTTC. This translates into CAWRKGEGYTF. The chain couples TRBV30 to TRBJ1-2; possible D gene TRBD1, 6 bases. Germline V CDR1 and CDR2: GTSNPN, SVGIG (reference sequence). The CDR3 extends over 11 amino acids. V shed 3 bases and J shed 8 bases, with 10 bases lying between them.

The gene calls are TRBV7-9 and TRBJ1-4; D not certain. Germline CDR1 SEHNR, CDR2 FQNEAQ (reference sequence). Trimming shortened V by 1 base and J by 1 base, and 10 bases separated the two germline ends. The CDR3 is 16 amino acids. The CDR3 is CASSLDWFGTNEKLFF. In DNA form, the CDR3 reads TGTGCCAGCAGCTTAGATTGGTTTGGAACTAATGAAAAACTGTTTTTT.

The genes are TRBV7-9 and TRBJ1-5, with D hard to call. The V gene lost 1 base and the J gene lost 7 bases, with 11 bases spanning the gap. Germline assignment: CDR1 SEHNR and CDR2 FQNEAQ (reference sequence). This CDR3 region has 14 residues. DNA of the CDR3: TGTGCCAGCAGCTTAGGGGGTGTAATCCAGCCCCAGCATTTT. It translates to CASSLGGVIQPQHF.

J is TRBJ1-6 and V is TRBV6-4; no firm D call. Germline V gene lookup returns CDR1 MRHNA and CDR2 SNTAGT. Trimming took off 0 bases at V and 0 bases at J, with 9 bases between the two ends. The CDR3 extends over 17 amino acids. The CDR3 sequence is CASSDSRDISYNSPLHF. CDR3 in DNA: TGTGCCAGCAGTGACTCGAGGGATATCTCCTATAATTCACCCCTCCACTTT.

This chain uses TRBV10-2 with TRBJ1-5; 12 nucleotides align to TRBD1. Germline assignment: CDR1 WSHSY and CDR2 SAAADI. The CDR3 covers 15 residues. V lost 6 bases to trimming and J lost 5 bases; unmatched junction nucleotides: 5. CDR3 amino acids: CASRDGTGGYQPQHF. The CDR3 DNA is TGCGCCAGCAGAGACGGGACAGGGGGCTATCAGCCCCAGCATTTT.

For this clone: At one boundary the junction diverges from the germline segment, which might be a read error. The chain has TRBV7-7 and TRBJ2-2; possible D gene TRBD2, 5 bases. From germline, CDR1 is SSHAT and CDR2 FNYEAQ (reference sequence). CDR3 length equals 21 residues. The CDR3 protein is CASSPPSPHPFYSRDTGELFF. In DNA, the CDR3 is TGTGCTAGCAGCCCACCTAGCCCTCACCCCTTCTACTCTAGGGACACCGGGGAGCTGTTTTTT.

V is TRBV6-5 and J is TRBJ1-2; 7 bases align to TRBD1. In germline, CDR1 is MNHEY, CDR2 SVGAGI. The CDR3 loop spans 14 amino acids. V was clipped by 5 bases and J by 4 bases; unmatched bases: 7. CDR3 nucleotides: TGTGCCAGCAGTGAGGGGGCGCAAATCTATGGCTACACCTTC. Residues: CASSEGAQIYGYTF.

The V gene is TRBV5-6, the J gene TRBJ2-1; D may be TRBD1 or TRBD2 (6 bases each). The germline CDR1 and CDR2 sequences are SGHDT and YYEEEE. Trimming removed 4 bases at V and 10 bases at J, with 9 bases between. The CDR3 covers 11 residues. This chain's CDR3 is CASSLGGEQFF. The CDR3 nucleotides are TGTGCCAGCAGCCTCGGGGGCGAGCAGTTCTTC.

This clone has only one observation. The CDR3 bases are TGTGCCAGCAGCTTAGGCCAGGGGGCTCCATGGGAGCAGTACTTC. Translation: CASSLGQGAPWEQYF. The chain carries TRBV7-2 and TRBJ2-7; 8 bases match TRBD1. The CDR3 runs 15 residues. With V trimmed by 1 base and J by 7 bases, 9 bases remained unmatched. Germline CDR1 is SGHTA and CDR2 is FQGNSA.

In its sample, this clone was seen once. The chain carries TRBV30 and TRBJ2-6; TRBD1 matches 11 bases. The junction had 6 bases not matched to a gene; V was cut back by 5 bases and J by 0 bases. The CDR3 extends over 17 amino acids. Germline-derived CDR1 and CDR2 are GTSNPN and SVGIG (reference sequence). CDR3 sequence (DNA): TGTGCCTGGGTCCCCGGGACAGGGGGCTCTGGGGCCAACGTCCTGACTTTC. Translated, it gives CAWVPGTGGSGANVLTF. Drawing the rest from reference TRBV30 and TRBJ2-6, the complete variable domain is SQTIHQWPATLVQPVGSPLSLECTVEGTSNPNLYWYRQAAGRGLQLLFYSVGIGQISSEVPQNLSASRPQDRQFILSSKKLLLSDSGFYLCAWVPGTGGSGANVLTFGAGSRLTVL.

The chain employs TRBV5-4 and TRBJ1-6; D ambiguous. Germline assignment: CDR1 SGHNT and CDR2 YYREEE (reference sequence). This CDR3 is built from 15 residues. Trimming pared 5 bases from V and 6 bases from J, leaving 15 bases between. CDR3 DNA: TGTGCCAGCAGTTTTGGAGGGATTAGTAATTCACCCCTCCACTTT. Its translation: CASSFGGISNSPLHF.

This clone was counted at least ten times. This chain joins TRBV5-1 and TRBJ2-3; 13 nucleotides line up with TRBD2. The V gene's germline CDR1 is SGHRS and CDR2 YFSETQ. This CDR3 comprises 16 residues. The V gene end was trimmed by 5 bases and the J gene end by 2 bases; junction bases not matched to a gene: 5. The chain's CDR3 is CASRRTSGGPTDTQYF. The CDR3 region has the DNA TGCGCCAGCAGGAGGACTAGCGGGGGCCCCACAGATACGCAGTATTTT.